This TCR beta chain emerged from a study of identical twins. MiXCR, run by TCRdb on the 5' RACE reads, gives a single entry per CDR3 protein. Counted here are under 350,000 distinct CDR3 sequences, less than 9.5% occurring once; the ten biggest clones make up around 7.1%. Study outcomes and limitations: There were fewer insertions in abundant cord blood beta clonotypes, but memory repertoires showed no such pattern. It was possible that invariant MAIT and iNKT cells partly confounded the zero-insertion analyses. Out-of-frame TCR alpha sharing in monozygotic twins exceeded recombination model predictions.

The CDR3 totals 16 residues. Germline CDR1 and CDR2: LGHDT and YNNKEL (reference sequence). J gave up 4 bases and V 3 bases, and 12 bases lay outside the gene matches. There are many counts of this clonotype. What it binds is not known. The data were also submitted as part of a second study, on yellow fever vaccine responses in identical twins.

This rearrangement joins TRBV3-1 to TRBJ2-7; TRBD1 aligns across 7 bases. Material: CD8+ T cells sorted from blood. This receptor was identified in a young woman in good health. The CDR3 is CASSHVTGVNPYEQYF. The CDR3 DNA is TGTGCCAGCAGCCACGTTACAGGGGTCAATCCATACGAGCAGTACTTC.